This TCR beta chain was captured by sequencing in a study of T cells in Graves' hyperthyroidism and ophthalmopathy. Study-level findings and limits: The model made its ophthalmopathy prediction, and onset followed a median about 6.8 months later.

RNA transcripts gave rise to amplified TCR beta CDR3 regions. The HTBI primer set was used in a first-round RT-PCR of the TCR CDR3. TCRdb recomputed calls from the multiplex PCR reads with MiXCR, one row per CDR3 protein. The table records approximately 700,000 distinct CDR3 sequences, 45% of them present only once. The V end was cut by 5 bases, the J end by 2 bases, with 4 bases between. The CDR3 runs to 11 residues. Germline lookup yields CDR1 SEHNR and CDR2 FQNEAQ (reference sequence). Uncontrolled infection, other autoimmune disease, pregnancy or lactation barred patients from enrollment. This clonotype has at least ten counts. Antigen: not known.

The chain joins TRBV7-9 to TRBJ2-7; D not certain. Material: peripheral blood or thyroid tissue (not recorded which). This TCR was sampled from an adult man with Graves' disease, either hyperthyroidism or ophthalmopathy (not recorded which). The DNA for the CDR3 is TGTGCCAGCAGCAAGACCTACGAGCAGTACTTC. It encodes CASSKTYEQYF.